This T cell receptor (beta chain) comes out of a study of cytomegalovirus exposure and HLA in healthy donors. After removal of 8 bases from V and 7 bases from J, the junction contained 12 bases not matched to a gene. The CDR3 extends over 14 amino acids. CDR1 MDHEN and CDR2 SYDVKM come from the germline V gene. The PCR ran on 60 Vbeta and 13 Jbeta primers. Profiled with immunoSEQ multiplex PCR; TCRdb holds only in-frame clones, not every one. Of 100,000 to 150,000 clones in the sample, around three quarters were seen once. Sequencing was carried out using PBMCs. The genes are TRBV28 and TRBJ2-7, with 9 nucleotides matching TRBD2. This receptor was taken from a woman between 50 and 59 years old in good health and CMV-seronegative. CDR3 protein: CASGLAGVPGEQYV. CDR3 DNA sequence: TGTGCCAGCGGCTTAGCGGGAGTTCCGGGGGAGCAGTACGTC.